Presented here are 18 T cell receptor beta chains from one specimen sequenced in a study of regulatory T cells in long-lasting Graves disease. Arm-PCR of CDR3 regions with iRepertoire HTBI primers generated TCR beta libraries. TCRdb fed the multiplex PCR reads into MiXCR, producing one record per CDR3 protein. The top ten clones hold around 12% of a sample with 560,000 or so distinct CDR3 sequences, about 16% of them seen once. Described time point: newly diagnosed GD, antithyroid drugs for less than 3 months. RNA from PBMCs was the source of the TCR library. These data were also filed under a second study, of T cells in Graves' hyperthyroidism and ophthalmopathy.

The sequenced sample was peripheral blood mononuclear cells (PBMCs), obtained at new diagnosis, from a patient treated with antithyroid drugs. The origin of the receptors is a man younger than 35 with Graves disease.

This clonotype was found once. The gene calls are TRBV3-1 and TRBJ2-5; 10 nucleotides align to TRBD1. The trim removed 7 bases at V and 3 bases at J, leaving 8 bases unmatched. CDR3 length: 15 amino acids. Germline V CDR1 and CDR2: LGHDT, YNNKEL (reference sequence). The CDR3 protein is CASTIVGTGEETQYF. The CDR3 nucleotides read TGTGCCAGCACTATAGTAGGGACAGGGGAAGAGACCCAGTACTTC.

The CDR3 region has the DNA TGTGCCAGCAGCTTAGATCGGACGGGAGGGCCTGCGAGAGAGACCCAGTACTTC. Its translation: CASSLDRTGGPARETQYF. The chain links TRBV7-9 to TRBJ2-5, with 8 bases that match TRBD2. The germline V gene has CDR1 SEHNR and CDR2 FQNEAQ (reference sequence). CDR3 length equals 18 residues. V shed 1 base and J 4 bases; nucleotides not matched to a gene: 14.

This sequence joins TRBV7-9 and TRBJ2-2; D gene unclear. Germline values: CDR1 SEHNR, CDR2 FQNEAQ (reference sequence). The ends were cut back, 1 base at V and 2 bases at J, with 8 bases in the middle. The CDR3 extends over 15 amino acids. The CDR3 DNA follows: TGTGCCAGCAGCTTAGAGGTCAGAAACACCGGGGAGCTGTTTTTT. Translated, it gives CASSLEVRNTGELFF.

The table lists this clonotype with many counts. V gene TRBV11-1 combines with J gene TRBJ2-7; 7 bases line up with TRBD1. This CDR3 is 14 amino acids long. Per the germline V gene, CDR1 is SGHAT and CDR2 is FQDESV (reference sequence). V was clipped by 5 bases and J by 0 bases; unmatched bases: 4. CDR3 bases: TGTGCCAGCAGCCGACAGGGCAGCTCCTACGAGCAGTACTTC. It specifies CASSRQGSSYEQYF.

V gene TRBV4-2 combines with J gene TRBJ2-1, with 9 nucleotides matching TRBD2. V was clipped by 0 bases and J by 2 bases; unmatched bases: 11. This CDR3 contains 19 residues. Germline V gene lookup returns CDR1 LGHNA and CDR2 YNFKEQ. CDR3 coding DNA: TGTGCCAGCAGCCAAGAGCTCTTAACTCTAGCGGGAACCTACAATGAGCAGTTCTTC. The encoded protein is CASSQELLTLAGTYNEQFF.

In this sample, this clonotype turned up many times. The chain is built from TRBV28 and TRBJ2-1; 7 bases align to TRBD2. CDR1 and CDR2 (germline): MDHEN, SYDVKM. J lost 5 bases, V lost 6 bases, and 7 bases had no gene match. This CDR3 is 14 amino acids long. CDR3 sequence reads: CASRLPGTNNEQFF. CDR3 DNA sequence: TGTGCCAGCAGGTTACCCGGGACTAACAATGAGCAGTTCTTC.

The J gene is TRBJ1-5, the V gene TRBV7-9; TRBD1 agrees at 7 bases. Germline-derived CDR1 and CDR2 are SEHNR and FQNEAQ (reference sequence). The CDR3 is made up of 14 amino acids. Losses at the gene ends were 2 bases for V and 7 bases for J; bases not matched to a gene: 5. The CDR3 DNA sequence: TGTGCCAGCAGCTTAAATACAGGGGACCAGCCCCAGCATTTT. It translates to CASSLNTGDQPQHF.

This clonotype was observed at least ten times. This chain connects TRBV28 to TRBJ1-1; unclear D gene. The germline CDR1 and CDR2 sequences are MDHEN and SYDVKM. The CDR3 contains 14 residues. V was trimmed by 2 bases and J by 3 bases, leaving 10 bases between them. CDR3 DNA sequence: TGTGCCAGCAGTTTAAATCCAGATTACACTGAAGCTTTCTTT. Translation gives CASSLNPDYTEAFF.

Many counts were recorded for this clonotype. The rearrangement uses TRBV27 and TRBJ2-1, with D possibly matching TRBD2 (6 bases). The V end was cut by 7 bases, the J end by 3 bases, with 13 bases between. Germline V gene data show CDR1 as MNHEY and CDR2 as SMNVEV (reference sequence). There are 14 residues in the CDR3. The CDR3 here is CASISAGLYNEQFF. The CDR3 region has the DNA TGTGCCAGCATTTCTGCGGGACTCTACAATGAGCAGTTCTTC.

The table lists this clonotype with a few counts. One end of the junction is discordant with germline, which a read error may explain. V is TRBV20-1 and J is TRBJ1-2; 8 bases fit TRBD1. The V gene's germline CDR1 is DFQATT and CDR2 SNEGSKA (reference sequence). The CDR3 spans 13 residues. The CDR3 region has the DNA TGCAGTGTTAGAGCCCCGGGACAGGTCGGCTACACCTTC. Its translation is CSVRAPGQVGYTF.

This clonotype was observed many times. The V call is TRBV20-1, the J call TRBJ2-7; TRBD2 agrees at 8 bases. The CDR3 totals 12 residues. The germline V gene encodes CDR1 DFQATT and CDR2 SNEGSKA (reference sequence). With V trimmed by 6 bases and J by 7 bases, 8 bases remained unmatched. CDR3: CSAPGLAGEQYF. CDR3 bases: TGCAGTGCCCCCGGACTAGCTGGTGAGCAGTACTTC.

The chain uses TRBV7-3 and TRBJ2-7, with 9 bases matching TRBD1. This CDR3 has 15 residues. Germline CDR1 is SGHTA and CDR2 is FQGTGA. Losses at the gene ends were 5 bases for V and 5 bases for J; bases not matched to a gene: 10. The CDR3 protein is CASSHADRGENEQYF. The CDR3 region has the DNA TGTGCCAGCAGCCACGCGGACAGGGGTGAGAACGAGCAGTACTTC.

This clonotype was seen only a few times. It may be a read error: a sequence one base away is much more abundant. The chain uses TRBV6-1 and TRBJ1-2; TRBD1 might be the D (5 bases). CDR1 is MNHNS, CDR2 SASEGT, per germline. The CDR3 consists of 14 residues. The CDR3 DNA reads as TGTGTCAGCAGGACCCAGGGTGCGGGCTATGGCTACACCTTC. Its protein product is CVSRTQGAGYGYTF.

In the case of this clonotype: The junction and the germline gene differ at one end; a read error may be behind it. The J gene is TRBJ2-1, the V gene TRBV7-2; TRBD2 is a possible D gene (5 bases). Germline CDR1 is SGHTA and CDR2 is FQGNSA. CDR3 length: 17 residues. The CDR3 bases are TGTGCCAGCAGTCCCCGGGGAAGCTTACCGGAATACAATGAGCAGTCCTTC. Translated: CASSPRGSLPEYNEQSF.

This chain links TRBV5-1 with TRBJ2-7, with 8 bases identical to TRBD2. V lost 3 bases and J lost 4; bases outside the gene matches: 6. Germline CDR1 reads SGHRS; CDR2 reads YFSETQ. This CDR3 spans 14 amino acids. CDR3 region: CASSWSSGDYEQYF. CDR3 nucleotide sequence: TGCGCCAGCAGCTGGAGTAGCGGGGATTACGAGCAGTACTTC. The complete variable domain, with remaining parts taken from reference TRBV5-1 and TRBJ2-7, reads KAGVTQTPRYLIKTRGQQVTLSCSPISGHRSVSWYQQTPGQGLQFLFEYFSETQRNKGNFPGRFSGRQFSNSRSEMNVSTLELGDSALYLCASSWSSGDYEQYFGPGTRLTVT.

This chain uses TRBV28 with TRBJ2-1, with 9 bases fitting TRBD2. CDR3 size: 16 residues. V lost 2 bases to trimming and J lost 5 bases; unmatched junction nucleotides: 7. Germline CDR1 is MDHEN and CDR2 is SYDVKM. The chain's CDR3 is CASSLILLAGNNEQFF. DNA for the CDR3: TGTGCCAGCAGTTTAATTTTACTAGCGGGTAACAATGAGCAGTTCTTC. Looking up the rest from reference TRBV28 and TRBJ2-1 gives the full variable domain: DVKVTQSSRYLVKRTGEKVFLECVQDMDHENMFWYRQDPGLGLRLIYFSYDVKMKEKGDIPEGYSVSREKKERFSLILESASTNQTSMYLCASSLILLAGNNEQFFGPGTRLTVL.

This clonotype was detected ten times or more. The chain carries TRBV20-1 and TRBJ2-1; TRBD1 agrees at 8 bases. CDR3 size: 15 residues. Germline loops: CDR1 DFQATT, CDR2 SNEGSKA (reference sequence). The CDR3 nucleotides are TGCAGCCAAAGGCGGCCCAGGGGGCGGGGAAATGAGCAGTTCTTC. It codes for CSQRRPRGRGNEQFF.

This clonotype has at least ten counts. The rearrangement joins TRBV20-1 to TRBJ2-1; 8 bases align to TRBD2. Germline V gene sequence: CDR1 DFQATT, CDR2 SNEGSKA (reference sequence). This CDR3 is built from 15 residues. The junction had 6 bases not matched to a gene; V was cut back by 2 bases and J by 3 bases. CDR3 nucleotides: TGCAGTGCTAGACCCACCGGGACTAGCTACAATGAGCAGTTCTTC. It translates to CSARPTGTSYNEQFF.